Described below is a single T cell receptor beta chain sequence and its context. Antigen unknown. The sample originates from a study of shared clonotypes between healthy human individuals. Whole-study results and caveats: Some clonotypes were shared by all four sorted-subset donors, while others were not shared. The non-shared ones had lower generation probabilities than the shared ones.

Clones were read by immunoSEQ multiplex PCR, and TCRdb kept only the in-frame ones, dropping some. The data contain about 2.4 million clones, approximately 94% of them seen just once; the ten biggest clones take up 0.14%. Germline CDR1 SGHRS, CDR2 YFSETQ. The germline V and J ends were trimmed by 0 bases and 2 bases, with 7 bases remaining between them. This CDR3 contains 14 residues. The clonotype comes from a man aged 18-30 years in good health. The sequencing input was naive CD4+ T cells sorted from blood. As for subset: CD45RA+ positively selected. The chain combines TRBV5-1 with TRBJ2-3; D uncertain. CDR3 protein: CASSLARLTDTQYF. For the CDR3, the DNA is TGCGCCAGCAGCTTGGCCAGGCTCACAGATACGCAGTATTTT.